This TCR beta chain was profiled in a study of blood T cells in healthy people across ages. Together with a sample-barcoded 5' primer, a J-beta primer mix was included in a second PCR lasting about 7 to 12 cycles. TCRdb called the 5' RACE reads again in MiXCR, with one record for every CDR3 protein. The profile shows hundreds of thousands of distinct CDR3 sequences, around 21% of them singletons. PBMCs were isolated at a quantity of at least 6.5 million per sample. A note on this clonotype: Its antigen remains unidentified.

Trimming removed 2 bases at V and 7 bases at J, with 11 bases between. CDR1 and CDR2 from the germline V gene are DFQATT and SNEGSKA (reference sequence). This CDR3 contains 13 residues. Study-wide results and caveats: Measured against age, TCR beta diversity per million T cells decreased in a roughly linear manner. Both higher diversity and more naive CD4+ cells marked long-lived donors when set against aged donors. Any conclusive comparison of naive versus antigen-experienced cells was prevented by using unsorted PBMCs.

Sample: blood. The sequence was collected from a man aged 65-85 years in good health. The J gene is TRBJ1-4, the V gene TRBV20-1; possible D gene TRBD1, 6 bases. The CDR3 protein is CSARTGGIEKLFF. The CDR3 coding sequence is TGCAGTGCTAGAACTGGGGGCATTGAAAAACTGTTTTTT.